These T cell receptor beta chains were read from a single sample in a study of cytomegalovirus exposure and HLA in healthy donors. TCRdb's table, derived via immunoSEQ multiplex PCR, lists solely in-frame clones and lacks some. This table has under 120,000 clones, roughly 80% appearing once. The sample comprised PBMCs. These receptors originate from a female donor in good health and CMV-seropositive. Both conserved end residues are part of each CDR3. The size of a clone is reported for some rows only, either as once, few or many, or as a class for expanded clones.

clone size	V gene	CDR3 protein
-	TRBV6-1	CAIRMIHLNTEAFF
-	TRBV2	CASSLEQEKGSEAFF
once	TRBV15	CATNGGSTTGNTIYF
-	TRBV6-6	CASSATGPPYNEQFF
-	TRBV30	CAWAGQGDTQYF
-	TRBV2	CASTGGPARGEKLFF
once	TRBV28	CASSLLGQGTSEAFF
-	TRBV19	CARWTGRNSPLHF
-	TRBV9	CASTPERGVGDTQYF
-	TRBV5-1	CASSLAGVSYNEQFF
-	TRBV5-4	CASSLDGSVYNEQFF
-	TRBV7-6	CASSLVAGNNEQFF
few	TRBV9	CASSTAGGPREQFF
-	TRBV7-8	CASSNPLAGGTDTQYF
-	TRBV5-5	CASSFWGDGLNEKLFF
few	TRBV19	CASSPGQGASGANVLTF
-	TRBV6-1	CASRRRVGETQYF
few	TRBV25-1	CASSGAQGTSLSYEQYF
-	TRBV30	CAWSLTGRNEKLFF
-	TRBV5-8	CASSVVRHRTGGEQYF
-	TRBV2	CASEQTQAKNIQYF
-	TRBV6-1	CASRAGWQVEAFF
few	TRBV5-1	CASSLGDRVNTEAFF
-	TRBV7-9	CASSKDPGTVYEQYF
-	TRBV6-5	CASSMTGQVNQPQHF
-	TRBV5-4	CASSPGQGGSSYGYTF
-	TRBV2	CASSRDRGSLWEQYF
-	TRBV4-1	CASSQEGHGRETQYF
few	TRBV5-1	CASSFGSGDYSYEQYF
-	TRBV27	CASSFQARRGTQYF
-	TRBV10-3	CATWLGGRTGELFF
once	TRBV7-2	CASSLLGSNEQFF
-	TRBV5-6	CASSWGTGRTNEKLFF
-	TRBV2	CASSYDLAGGTDTQYF
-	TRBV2	CASRVQGGEQPQHF
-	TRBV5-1	CASSDGTSYNEQFF
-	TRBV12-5	CASGEAGNTEAFF
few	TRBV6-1	CASSEGPTRNYEQYF
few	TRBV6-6	CAIRRVVDSPLHF
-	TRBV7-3	CASSSQAGPLHF
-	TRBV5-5	CASSFEVVKNYGYTF
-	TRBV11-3	CAPPHFGFF
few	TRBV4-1	CASSPHGVYEQYF
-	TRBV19	CASSPLAAETQYF
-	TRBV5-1	CASSLDLAVNTGELFF
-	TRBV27	CASSGRTGRNTEAFF
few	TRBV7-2	CASSLQAGESETQYF
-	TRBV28	CASRTGTAPSGNTIYF
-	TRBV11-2	CASSLGIQGFSYEQYF
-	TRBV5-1	CASSFVSGDNEQFF